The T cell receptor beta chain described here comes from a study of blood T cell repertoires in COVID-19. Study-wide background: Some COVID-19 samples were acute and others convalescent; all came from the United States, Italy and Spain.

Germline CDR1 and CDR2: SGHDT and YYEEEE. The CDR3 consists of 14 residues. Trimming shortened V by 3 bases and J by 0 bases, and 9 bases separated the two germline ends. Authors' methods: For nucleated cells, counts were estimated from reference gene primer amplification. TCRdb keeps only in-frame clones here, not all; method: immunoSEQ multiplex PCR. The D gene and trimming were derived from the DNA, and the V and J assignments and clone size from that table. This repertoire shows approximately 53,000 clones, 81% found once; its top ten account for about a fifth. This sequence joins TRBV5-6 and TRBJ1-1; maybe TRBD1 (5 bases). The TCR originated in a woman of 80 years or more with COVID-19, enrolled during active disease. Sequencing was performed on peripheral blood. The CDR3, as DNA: TGTGCCAGCAGCTCGGGACTTATGAACACTGAAGCTTTCTTT. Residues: CASSSGLMNTEAFF.